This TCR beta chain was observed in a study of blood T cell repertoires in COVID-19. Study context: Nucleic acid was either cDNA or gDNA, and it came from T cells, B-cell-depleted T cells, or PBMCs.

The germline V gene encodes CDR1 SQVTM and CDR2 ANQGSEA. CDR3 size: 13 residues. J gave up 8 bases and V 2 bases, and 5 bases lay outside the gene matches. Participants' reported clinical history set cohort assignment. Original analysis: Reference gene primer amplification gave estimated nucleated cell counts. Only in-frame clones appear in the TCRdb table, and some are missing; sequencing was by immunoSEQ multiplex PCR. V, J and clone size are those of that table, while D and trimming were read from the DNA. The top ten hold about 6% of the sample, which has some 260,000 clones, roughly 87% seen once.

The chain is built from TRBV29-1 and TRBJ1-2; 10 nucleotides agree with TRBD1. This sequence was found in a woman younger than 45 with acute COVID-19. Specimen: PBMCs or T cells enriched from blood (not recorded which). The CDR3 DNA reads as TGCAGCGTTGAATTAGGACAGGGGGGAGGCTACACCTTC. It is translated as CSVELGQGGGYTF.